These T cell receptor beta chains were read from a single sample in a study of blood T cell repertoires in COVID-19. The data were produced by immunoSEQ multiplex PCR, yet TCRdb's version contains in-frame clones alone and is incomplete. In the table there are more than 200,000 clones, roughly 91% of which are singletons. Sequenced input: PBMCs or T cells enriched from blood (not recorded which). These TCRs come from a man aged 25-45 years in a cohort exposed to, infected with or recovered from COVID-19 (not recorded which). Each CDR3 is given with its conserved first and last residue. The D gene is left open where the match is weak. Clone sizes are given selectively: once, few, many, or a class where the clone is expanded.

v_call	d_call	j_call	clone_size	cdr3_nt	cdr3_aa
TRBV24-1	TRBD1	TRBJ1-1	-	TGTGCCACGGAGCCGCACCCAGGGGGGAGTGAAGCTTTCTTT	CATEPHPGGSEAFF
TRBV5-6	-	TRBJ1-3	once	TGTGCCAGCAGCTTGCAATCCTTCGCCCAGGGAAGTAGGGACACCATATATTTT	CASSLQSFAQGSRDTIYF
TRBV7-2	-	TRBJ2-2	-	TGTGCCAGCAGCTTAGGGGATTCTAGCGACCCGGCGGATGAACTGTTTTTT	CASSLGDSSDPADELFF
TRBV2	-	TRBJ2-1	-	TGTGCCAGCAGTGAAGCGGAGCGGGTCTTTGAGCAGTTCTTC	CASSEAERVFEQFF
TRBV3-1/TRBV3-2	TRBD2	TRBJ2-1	few	TGTGCCAGCAGCCAAGGGCGCGGGAGTTTGATACCGCAGTTCTTC	CASSQGRGSLIPQFF
TRBV25-1	-	TRBJ2-7	-	TGTGCCAGCAGTGCGCCTTGGCCTCCCTACGAGCAGTACTTC	CASSAPWPPYEQYF
TRBV5-4	TRBD1	TRBJ1-6	-	TGTGCCAGCAGCCTACGGACAGGGGGCAGATTTGGTTCACCCCTCCACTTT	CASSLRTGGRFGSPLHF
TRBV9	-	TRBJ1-1	few	TGTGCCAGCAGCGTTGGGACTTACCGGGACGGAAAACTTATGAACACTGAAGCTTTCTTT	CASSVGTYRDGKLMNTEAFF
TRBV25-1	TRBD1	TRBJ2-5	-	TGTGCCAGCGGACGACAGGGACGGGAGACCCAGTACTTC	CASGRQGRETQYF
TRBV6-2/TRBV6-3	-	TRBJ2-4	few	TGTGCCAGCAGTCTCCGGGACACTAATCCCAAAAACATTCAGTACTTC	CASSLRDTNPKNIQYF
TRBV28	-	TRBJ2-7	-	TGTGCCAGCAGCCGGGGGAAGACCTACGAGCAGTACTTC	CASSRGKTYEQYF
TRBV7-2	TRBD2	TRBJ2-7	-	TGTGCCAGCAGCTTAAGCGGGAGGCTTACCTACGAGCAGTACTTC	CASSLSGRLTYEQYF
TRBV7-2	-	TRBJ1-1	once	TGTGCCAGCAGCTTTGGCAGCGTGAACACTGAAGCTTTCTTT	CASSFGSVNTEAFF
TRBV13	TRBD1	TRBJ2-7	-	TGTGCCAGCAGCGGGCGGGACAGGATCTACGAGCAGTACTTC	CASSGRDRIYEQYF
TRBV4-1	TRBD2	TRBJ2-7	-	TGCGCCAGCAGCCAAGCGCGCCTAGCGGGCTTCTACGAGCAGTACTTC	CASSQARLAGFYEQYF
TRBV19	TRBD1	TRBJ1-1	-	TGTGCCAGTAGTGCCAACAGGGGGCTCTTGAACACTGAAGCTTTCTTT	CASSANRGLLNTEAFF
TRBV7-6	TRBD2	TRBJ2-3	-	TGTGCCAGCAGCTTAGGACTAGCGGGTAGCACAGATACGCAGTATTTT	CASSLGLAGSTDTQYF
TRBV28	-	TRBJ1-1	-	TGTGCCAGCAGCTACACAGGGAAGAACACTGAAGCTTTCTTT	CASSYTGKNTEAFF
TRBV28	TRBD1	TRBJ2-3	-	TGTGCCAGCAGTGCAACAGGGGTCACAGATACGCAGTATTTT	CASSATGVTDTQYF
TRBV27	TRBD1	TRBJ1-2	-	TGTGCCAGCAGTTTCGTCCAGGGGGCTAACTATGGCTACACCTTC	CASSFVQGANYGYTF
TRBV7-8	TRBD2	TRBJ2-7	-	TGTGCCAGCAGCTCCAAGAGAATACTAGCGGGAGGAGCCTACGAGCAGTACTTC	CASSSKRILAGGAYEQYF
TRBV4-3	-	TRBJ1-4	-	TGCGCCAGCAGCCAAGTACGGACACCTAATGAAAAACTGTTTTTT	CASSQVRTPNEKLFF
TRBV7-9	-	TRBJ1-2	-	TGTGCCAGCAGCTTAAGGGAGACTAACTATGGCTACACCTTC	CASSLRETNYGYTF
TRBV4-2	TRBD2	TRBJ2-1	-	TGTGCCAGCTGGCCGGGAGGCCCCTACAATGAGCAGTTCTTC	CASWPGGPYNEQFF
TRBV28	TRBD1	TRBJ2-7	-	TGTGCCAGCAGTTTTCCGGGACAGGGAGCCGAGCAGTACTTC	CASSFPGQGAEQYF
TRBV5-4	TRBD1	TRBJ2-1	once	TGTGCCAGCAGCCCCAGGACAGGGACAGGCAATGAGCAGTTCTTC	CASSPRTGTGNEQFF
TRBV7-3	-	TRBJ2-7	-	TGTGCCAGCAGCCCAGACAGGAGTTCCTACGAGCAGTACTTC	CASSPDRSSYEQYF
TRBV19	-	TRBJ1-6	few	TGTGCCAGTAGTATCCAGGGCCTATCGGATTCACCCCTCCACTTT	CASSIQGLSDSPLHF
TRBV28	-	TRBJ2-1	-	TGTGCCAGCATTAAGCCGACTAGGCATCACAATGAGCAGTTCTTC	CASIKPTRHHNEQFF
TRBV7-2	-	TRBJ2-3	-	TGTGCCAGCAGCTCCCGGAGGGGGCAAGTTGGAGGGCAGTATTTT	CASSSRRGQVGGQYF
TRBV28	TRBD1	TRBJ1-5	-	TGTGCCAGCAGTTCAGGGGGCAGCAATCAGCCCCAGCATTTT	CASSSGGSNQPQHF
TRBV9	-	TRBJ1-4	once	TGTGCCAGCAGCGCTTCAGGGGTGGAAAAACTGTTTTTT	CASSASGVEKLFF
TRBV6-4	TRBD2	TRBJ2-1	-	TGTGCCAGCAGTGACGGGGAAGCGGGAGGGCCGTATGAGCAGTTCTTC	CASSDGEAGGPYEQFF
TRBV5-1	-	TRBJ1-2	-	TGCGCCAGCAGCTTGGAGGGAGGGAGCTATGGCTACACCTTC	CASSLEGGSYGYTF
TRBV7-2	-	TRBJ1-5	-	TGTGCCAGCAGCTTAGGACAGCCTTATCAGCCCCAGCATTTT	CASSLGQPYQPQHF
TRBV6-1	TRBD2	TRBJ2-1	-	TGTGCCAGCAGTGAAGCTATGACTAGCGGGAGGGGCAATGAGCAGTTCTTC	CASSEAMTSGRGNEQFF
TRBV4-1	-	TRBJ2-1	-	TGCGCCAGTGCCACCATTAAGACCAGGTCCTACAATGAGCAGTTCTTC	CASATIKTRSYNEQFF
TRBV14	-	TRBJ1-1	-	TGTGCCAGCAGTCGTGCGGGGCGGCTCAACACTGAAGCTTTCTTT	CASSRAGRLNTEAFF
TRBV7-2	-	TRBJ2-7	-	TGTGCCAGCAGCCTCTCCGGGACATCCTATTCCTTC	CASSLSGTSYSF
TRBV7-3	-	TRBJ1-1	-	TGTGCCAGCAGCTTATTCGGTGGTAACACTGAAGCTTTCTTT	CASSLFGGNTEAFF
TRBV27	-	TRBJ2-1	-	TGTGCCAGCAGGGCTGGTACGTCCTACAATGAGCAGTTCTTC	CASRAGTSYNEQFF
TRBV5-1	TRBD2	TRBJ2-1	few	TGCGCCAGCAGCTTCCAGCGGGGAACGAACAATGAGCAGTTCTTC	CASSFQRGTNNEQFF
TRBV9	-	TRBJ2-7	-	TGTGCCAGCAGCGGCGCGGGACTCATAGAGCAGTACTTC	CASSGAGLIEQYF
TRBV29-1	TRBD2	TRBJ2-5	few	TGCAGCGTTTGGGGAGCGGGAGGCGGAGAGACCCAGTACTTC	CSVWGAGGGETQYF
TRBV20-1	-	TRBJ2-3	-	TGCAGTGCTAGTAAGTCGGGCACAGATACGCAGTATTTT	CSASKSGTDTQYF
TRBV5-6	TRBD1	TRBJ1-1	-	TGTGCCAGCAGCGGGGCGGACAGGGGGCGGACTGAAGCTTTCTTT	CASSGADRGRTEAFF
TRBV20-1	TRBD1	TRBJ2-1	-	TGCAGTGCTAGTGGTTTTTCGGGACAGGGTAGCCATGAGCAGTTCTTC	CSASGFSGQGSHEQFF
TRBV19	TRBD2	TRBJ2-2	-	TGTGCCAGTAGCCTGGGGGGGATCGGGGAGCTGTTTTTT	CASSLGGIGELFF
TRBV4-1	TRBD1	TRBJ1-5	-	TGCGCCAGCAGCCAAGAGGTAGGACAGGGCAATCAGCCCCAGCATTTT	CASSQEVGQGNQPQHF
TRBV11-2	TRBD1	TRBJ1-2	-	TGTGCCAGCAGCTTAGATAGGGGGCTTGGCTATGGCTACACCTTC	CASSLDRGLGYGYTF
TRBV10-3	TRBD2	TRBJ2-2	-	TGTGCCATCAGTGAAGTTCCTAGCGGGACCGAGACCGGGGAGCTGTTTTTT	CAISEVPSGTETGELFF